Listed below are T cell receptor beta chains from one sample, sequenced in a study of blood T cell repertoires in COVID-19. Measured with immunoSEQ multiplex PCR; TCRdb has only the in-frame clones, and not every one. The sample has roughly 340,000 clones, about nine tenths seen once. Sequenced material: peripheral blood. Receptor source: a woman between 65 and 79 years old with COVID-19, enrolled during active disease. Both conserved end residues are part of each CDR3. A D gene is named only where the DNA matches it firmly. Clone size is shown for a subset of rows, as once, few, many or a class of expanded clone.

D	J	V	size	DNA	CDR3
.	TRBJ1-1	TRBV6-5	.	TGTGCCAGCAGTTACTCCATACAGGTGAACACTGAAGCTTTCTTT	CASSYSIQVNTEAFF
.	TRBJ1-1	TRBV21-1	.	TGTGCCAGCAGCAAAAAGTGTAGTAGGGGGAACACTGAAGCTTTCTTT	CASSKKCSRGNTEAFF
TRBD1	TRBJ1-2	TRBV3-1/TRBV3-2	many	TGTGCCAGCAGCCAGGATTGGCAGGGGGCACATGGCTACACCTTC	CASSQDWQGAHGYTF
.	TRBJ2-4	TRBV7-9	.	TGTGCCAGCAGCCCTAAAGGACCCAGGGCAGACTTC	CASSPKGPRADF
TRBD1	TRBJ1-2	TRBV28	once	TGTGCCAGCAGTTTTGAGGGGGCATTAGGCTATGGCTACACCTTC	CASSFEGALGYGYTF
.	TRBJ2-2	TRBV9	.	TGTGCCAGCGAAAGGGGGACAACAGGCGGGGAGCTGTTTTTT	CASERGTTGGELFF
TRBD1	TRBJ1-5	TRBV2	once	TGTGCCAGCAGAGACAGGGTTCCGGGGCCCCAGCATTTT	CASRDRVPGPQHF
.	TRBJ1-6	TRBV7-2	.	TGTGCCAGCAGCTTAAATCGAGAGTCACCCCTCCACTTT	CASSLNRESPLHF
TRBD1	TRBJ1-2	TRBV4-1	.	TGCGCCAGCAGCCCACAATCCAGGGGGTATAACTATGGCTACACCTTC	CASSPQSRGYNYGYTF
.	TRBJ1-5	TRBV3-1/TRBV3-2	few	TGTGCCAGCAGCGGCGGACTCTATCAGCCCCAGCATTTT	CASSGGLYQPQHF
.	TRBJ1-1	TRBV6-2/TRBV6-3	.	TGTGCCAGCAGTCTCCTCGTAAACACTGAAGCTTTCTTT	CASSLLVNTEAFF
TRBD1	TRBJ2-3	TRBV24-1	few	TGTGCCACCAGTGAACATCCGGGACAGAGCACAGATACGCAGTATTTT	CATSEHPGQSTDTQYF
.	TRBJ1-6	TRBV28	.	TGTGCCAGCAGTTTTTATCCCAGCAACGTCAGGGGCTATAATTCACCCCTCCACTTT	CASSFYPSNVRGYNSPLHF
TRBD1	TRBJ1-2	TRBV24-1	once	TGTGCCACCAGTGGGGACAGGTCGGGTGGCTACACCTTC	CATSGDRSGGYTF
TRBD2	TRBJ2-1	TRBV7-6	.	TGTGCCAGCAGCTTAAGGCGGGGGTCAGGTAATGAGCAGTTCTTC	CASSLRRGSGNEQFF
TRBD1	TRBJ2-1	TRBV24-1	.	TGTGCCACCAGTGATCGGACAGGGGGCATTTTTTATGAGCAGTTCTTC	CATSDRTGGIFYEQFF
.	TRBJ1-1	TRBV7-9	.	TGTGCCAGCAGCTTGGACACAAACACTGAAGCTTTCTTT	CASSLDTNTEAFF
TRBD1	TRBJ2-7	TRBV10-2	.	TGCGCCAGCAGCGTCGAAACGGGACAGCAACTTTACGAGCAGTACTTC	CASSVETGQQLYEQYF
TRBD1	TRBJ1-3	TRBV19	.	TGTGCCAGTAGCTGGACAGGGGACTCTGGAAACACCATATATTTT	CASSWTGDSGNTIYF
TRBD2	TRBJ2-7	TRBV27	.	TGTGCCAGCCGGTCCCCCAGCGCGGGGGGAATGAACGAGCAGTACTTC	CASRSPSAGGMNEQYF
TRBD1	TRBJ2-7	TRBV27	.	TGTGCCAGCAGTTTCGGGACAGGACCCTACGAGCAGTACTTC	CASSFGTGPYEQYF
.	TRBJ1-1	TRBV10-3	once	TGTGCCACGGGGGACGCGGACTTCACTGAAGCTTTCTTT	CATGDADFTEAFF
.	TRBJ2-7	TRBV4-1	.	TGCGCCAGCAGCCAAGAGAGAAGCAGGACCTACGAGCAGTACTTC	CASSQERSRTYEQYF
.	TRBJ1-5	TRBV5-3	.	TGTGCCAGAAGCTTGGACAGCCCGCATTTT	CARSLDSPHF
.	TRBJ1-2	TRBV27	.	TGTGCCAGCAGTACTTCCGCCTGGGGGGGGCTGTACGGCGGCTACACCTTC	CASSTSAWGGLYGGYTF
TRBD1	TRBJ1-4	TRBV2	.	TGTGCCAGCAGTGACAGACAGGGTAATGAAAAACTGTTTTTT	CASSDRQGNEKLFF
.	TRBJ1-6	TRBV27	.	TGTGCCAGCAGTTGGGGCTTTAGGGATTCACCCCTCCACTTT	CASSWGFRDSPLHF
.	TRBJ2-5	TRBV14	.	TGTGCCAGCAGCCCCGGTTGGCTAGCGCAAGAGACCCAGTACTTC	CASSPGWLAQETQYF
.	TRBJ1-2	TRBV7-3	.	TGTGCCATTAAGTCAGGGGCTGGCTACACCTTC	CAIKSGAGYTF
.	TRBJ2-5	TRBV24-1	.	TGTGCCACCAGTGACCCAAGGACAGCTCAGTACCCCCAAGAGACCCAGTACTTC	CATSDPRTAQYPQETQYF
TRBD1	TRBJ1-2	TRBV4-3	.	TGCGCCAGCAGCCCGACGGGGACAGGGAGCCTCTATGGCTACACCTTC	CASSPTGTGSLYGYTF
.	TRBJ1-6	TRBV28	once	TGTGCCAGCAGATTAACAGTAGGAGGGGTTAATTCACCCCTCCACTTT	CASRLTVGGVNSPLHF
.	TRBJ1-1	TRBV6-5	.	TGTGCCAGCAGAAACACAGTGGGTACTGAAGCTTTCTTT	CASRNTVGTEAFF
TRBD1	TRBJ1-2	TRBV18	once	TGTGCCAGCTCACGGGACAGCGTAAGGGGATACTATGGCTACACCTTC	CASSRDSVRGYYGYTF
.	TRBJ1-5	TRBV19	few	TGTGCCAGTAGGAGGTATAGCAATCAGCCCCAGCATTTT	CASRRYSNQPQHF
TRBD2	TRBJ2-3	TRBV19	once	TGTGCCAGTAATCAGCGGGGGGGCAGAGATACGCAGTATTTT	CASNQRGGRDTQYF
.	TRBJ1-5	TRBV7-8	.	TGTGCCAGCAGCTTAAACCAGGCCGGCAATCAGCCCCAGCATTTT	CASSLNQAGNQPQHF
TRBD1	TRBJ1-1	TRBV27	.	TGTGCCAGCAGTACCCGACAGGGCCACACTGAAGCTTTCTTT	CASSTRQGHTEAFF
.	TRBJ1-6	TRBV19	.	TGTGCCAGTAGTATTGGGGGCGATTCACCCCTCCACTTT	CASSIGGDSPLHF
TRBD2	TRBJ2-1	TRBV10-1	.	TGCGCCAGCAGTGAGGGGACTAGCGGGGGGGAGCAGTTCTTC	CASSEGTSGGEQFF
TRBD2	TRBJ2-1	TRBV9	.	TGTGCCAGCAGCCAACCGAGGAGGACTAGCGGGGGCCACTACAATGAGCAGTTCTTC	CASSQPRRTSGGHYNEQFF
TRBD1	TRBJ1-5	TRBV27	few	TGTGCCAGCAGTAAAACAGGGGGCGCGGCCGGACAGCCCCAGCATTTT	CASSKTGGAAGQPQHF
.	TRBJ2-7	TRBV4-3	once	TGCGCCAGCAGCCAAGATGGAGGGGCGAGGGAGCAGTACTTC	CASSQDGGAREQYF
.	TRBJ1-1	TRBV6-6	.	TGTGCCAGCAGTTCCAGGGGTGCTGAAGCTTTCTTT	CASSSRGAEAFF
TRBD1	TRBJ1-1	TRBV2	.	TGTGCCAGCACCGGACAGGGGCGTTCTGAAGCTTTCTTT	CASTGQGRSEAFF
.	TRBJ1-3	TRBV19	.	TGTGCCAGTTTAGACAGCTACTCTGGAAACACCATATATTTT	CASLDSYSGNTIYF
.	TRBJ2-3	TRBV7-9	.	TGTGCCAGCAGCTTAGACCGAGCAGGAGATACGCAGTATTTT	CASSLDRAGDTQYF
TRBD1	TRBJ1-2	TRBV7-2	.	TGTGCCAGCAGCTCGCGCAACCTGGGACAGCTAAACTATGGCTACACCTTC	CASSSRNLGQLNYGYTF
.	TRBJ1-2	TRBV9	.	TGTGCCAGCAGCGCCCCCACTCGTCTAGGAGGCTACACCTTC	CASSAPTRLGGYTF
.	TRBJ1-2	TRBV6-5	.	TGTGCCAGCAGCCTAGCTGCCCCGATAGCCCATGGCTACACCTTC	CASSLAAPIAHGYTF
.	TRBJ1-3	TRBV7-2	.	TGTGCCAGCAGCTTTGTAGGGGACATAGCAAACACCATATATTTT	CASSFVGDIANTIYF